Presented here are 21 T cell receptor beta chains from one specimen sequenced in a study of blood T cells in healthy people across ages. With a J-beta primer mix and a sample-barcoded 5' primer, a second PCR ran about 6 to 11 cycles. TCRdb processed the 5' RACE reads anew with MiXCR; each CDR3 protein has one entry. The sample holds about 1.8 million distinct CDR3 sequences, less than 50% seen once. The sequenced sample consisted of blood. All receptors come from a woman between 40 and 50 years old in good health.

The CDR3 reads CSASSTSGGGYNEQFF. CDR3 coding DNA: TGCAGTGCTAGTTCCACGAGCGGGGGCGGATACAATGAGCAGTTCTTC. J is TRBJ2-1 and V is TRBV20-1, with 8 bases aligning to TRBD2. The junction had 11 bases not matched to a gene; V was cut back by 3 bases and J by 4 bases. Germline V lookup: CDR1 DFQATT, CDR2 SNEGSKA (reference sequence). The length of the CDR3 is 16 residues.

This chain connects TRBV28 to TRBJ2-5; D could derive from TRBD1 or TRBD2 (5 bases each). The end of the DNA is better explained by TRBJ2-7, so the J call may be wrong. The CDR3 totals 14 residues. Germline V gives CDR1 MDHEN, CDR2 SYDVKM. CDR3 sequence (DNA): TGTGCCAGCTGGGGACGTACGGTATCCTACGAGCAGTACTTC. Its protein is CASWGRTVSYEQYF.

This chain links TRBV6-2 or TRBV6-3 with TRBJ2-7; D ambiguous. This CDR3 is built from 14 residues. The germline V gene has CDR1 MNHEY and CDR2 SVGEGT. Trimming pared 1 base from V and 3 bases from J, leaving 10 bases between. The CDR3 here is CASSYWGDHYEQYF. For the CDR3, the DNA is TGTGCCAGCAGTTACTGGGGTGACCACTACGAGCAGTACTTC.

The chain couples TRBV29-1 to TRBJ1-2, with a possible D match to TRBD1 (6 bases). CDR1 is SQVTM, CDR2 ANQGSEA, per germline. V was pared by 7 bases and J by 2 bases, with 14 bases between. The CDR3 covers 13 residues. In nucleotides, the CDR3 is TGCAGCGCAGAAACGGGACAAAACTATGGCTACACCTTC. It yields the protein CSAETGQNYGYTF.

This chain joins TRBV12-3 or TRBV12-4 and TRBJ2-6, with a tentative D call TRBD2 (5 bases). The V end was cut by 1 base, the J end by 0 bases, with 10 bases between. The CDR3 spans 17 residues. The CDR3 sequence is CASSLVGGTSGANVLTF. As DNA, the CDR3 is TGTGCCAGCAGTTTAGTTGGAGGTACCTCTGGGGCCAACGTCCTGACTTTC.

This clonotype came up a few times. The chain is built from TRBV6-5 and TRBJ2-7; a possible D gene is TRBD1 (5 bases). Per germline, CDR1 MNHEY and CDR2 SVGAGI. The length of the CDR3 is 16 residues. The ends were cut back, 2 bases at V and 1 base at J, with 15 bases in the middle. CDR3 in amino acids: CASSYTLAAGSYEQYF. DNA of the CDR3: TGTGCCAGCAGTTACACCCTCGCGGCAGGGTCCTACGAGCAGTACTTC.

A single count supports this clonotype. This chain connects TRBV7-2 to TRBJ2-3; TRBD2 matches 11 bases. Per germline, CDR1 SGHTA and CDR2 FQGNSA. The CDR3 sequence is 16 residues long. The V segment lost 2 bases and the J segment 4 bases; nucleotides outside the gene matches: 5. The CDR3 DNA is TGTGCCAGCAGCTTATTGACTAGCGGGGCGTCAGATACGCAGTATTTT. Translating gives CASSLLTSGASDTQYF.

The CDR3 coding sequence is TGCGCCAGCAGCTCGACTTCAGGGGTCGGTCAGCCCCAGCATTTT. Translating gives CASSSTSGVGQPQHF. The V gene is TRBV5-1, the J gene TRBJ1-5, with D perhaps TRBD1 (6 bases). The CDR3 has 15 amino acids. Germline V gene sequence: CDR1 SGHRS, CDR2 YFSETQ. V gave up 3 bases and J gave up 6 bases, with 16 bases separating them.

V and J are TRBV29-1 and TRBJ2-1; 7 bases align to TRBD1. The DNA matches TRBJ2-7 better at its end, which makes the J call doubtful. This CDR3 comprises 13 residues. The germline V gene has CDR1 SQVTM and CDR2 ANQGSEA. CDR3 amino acids: CSVLTGSHNEQYF. DNA for the CDR3: TGCAGCGTACTGACAGGGTCCCACAATGAGCAGTACTTC.

The chain recombines TRBV29-1 with TRBJ1-2, with 9 bases that match TRBD1. The CDR3 extends over 13 amino acids. Germline V CDR1 and CDR2: SQVTM, ANQGSEA. The V gene end was trimmed by 7 bases and the J gene end by 6 bases; junction bases not matched to a gene: 9. CDR3 sequence reads: CSAWTGDPHGYTF. The DNA of the CDR3 is TGCAGCGCTTGGACAGGGGACCCCCATGGCTACACCTTC.

This clonotype was counted a few times. V is TRBV25-1 and J is TRBJ2-1; 9 bases match TRBD2. The germline V gene encodes CDR1 MGHDK and CDR2 SYGVNS. V was pared by 6 bases and J by 5 bases, with 11 bases of the junction left unmatched. The CDR3 has 16 residues. The DNA for the CDR3 is TGTGCCAGCAGCCTGAATGGCCTAGCGGGGAACAATGAGCAGTTCTTC. Its translation: CASSLNGLAGNNEQFF.

The chain couples TRBV28 to TRBJ1-2; 7 bases align to TRBD1. The germline CDR1 and CDR2 sequences are MDHEN and SYDVKM. The CDR3 is 14 amino acids. The J segment lost 5 bases and the V segment lost 2 bases, leaving 5 bases of the junction unmatched. This CDR3 is CASSLVGQYYGYTF. CDR3 bases: TGTGCCAGCAGTTTAGTGGGACAGTATTATGGCTACACCTTC.

This clonotype occurred once. The genes are TRBV6-6 and TRBJ1-5; D ambiguous. This CDR3 region has 13 residues. Trimming pared 6 bases from V and 6 bases from J, leaving 12 bases between. CDR1 and CDR2 from the germline V gene are MNHNY and SVGAGI (reference sequence). CDR3 loop: CASSSEGFQPQHF. CDR3 nucleotides: TGTGCCAGCAGCTCCGAAGGATTTCAGCCCCAGCATTTT.

The rearrangement uses TRBV13 and TRBJ2-3; 8 bases fit TRBD2. This CDR3 has 14 amino acids. Germline V gene sequence: CDR1 PRHDT, CDR2 FYEKMQ (reference sequence). Losses at the gene ends were 7 bases for V and 4 bases for J; bases not matched to a gene: 7. CDR3 sequence: CASTLSGVSDTQYF. The CDR3 region has the DNA TGTGCCAGCACCCTTAGCGGGGTGTCAGATACGCAGTATTTT.

This chain links TRBV7-9 with TRBJ2-7; perhaps TRBD2 as D (5 bases). V lost 6 bases and J lost 6, with 21 bases in between. Per the germline V gene, CDR1 is SEHNR and CDR2 is FQNEAQ (reference sequence). The CDR3 runs to 15 residues. The CDR3 bases are TGTGCCAGCAGACCCCCCGGGGTTGGGATAGTCGAGCAGTACTTC. This sequence encodes CASRPPGVGIVEQYF.

This clonotype was recorded a few times. This may be a read error, as it is one base from a much larger clone. The chain links TRBV2 to TRBJ2-7; 9 bases fit TRBD1. Trimming removed 5 bases from V and 3 bases from J; junction bases left unmatched: 5. Per the germline V gene, CDR1 is SNHLY and CDR2 is FYNNEI. The CDR3 is 14 residues long. This CDR3 is CASSTGTGIYEQYF. The CDR3 region has the DNA TGTGCCAGCAGTACCGGGACAGGGATCTACGAGCAGTACTTC.

V gene TRBV29-1 combines with J gene TRBJ2-7, with D perhaps matching TRBD1 or TRBD2 (5 bases each). Germline V lookup: CDR1 SQVTM, CDR2 ANQGSEA. Trimming cost V 6 bases and J 3 bases, with 15 bases left between them. The CDR3 extends over 13 amino acids. The CDR3 sequence: CSVPGRTSYEQYF. The CDR3, as DNA: TGCAGCGTCCCGGGACGGACGAGCTACGAGCAGTACTTC.

V usage is TRBV12-3 or TRBV12-4 and J usage is TRBJ2-1, with 10 bases matching TRBD1. V trimming: 6 bases; J trimming: 7 bases; junction bases outside the gene matches: 6. The CDR3 has 14 amino acids. CDR3 protein: CASSFPDRGNEQFF. For the CDR3, the DNA is TGTGCCAGCAGCTTCCCGGACAGGGGGAATGAGCAGTTCTTC.

The rearrangement uses TRBV28 and TRBJ1-2; TRBD1 aligns across 8 bases. The V and J ends lost 10 bases and 4 bases, in that order; junction bases with no gene match: 11. The CDR3 runs to 14 residues. CDR1 and CDR2 (germline): MDHEN, SYDVKM. CDR3 amino acids: CATASATGGYGYTF. The CDR3 DNA is TGTGCCACCGCCTCCGCTACAGGGGGCTATGGCTACACCTTC.

The chain couples TRBV28 to TRBJ1-6; no reliable D call. CDR3 length equals 13 residues. The ends were cut back, 4 bases at V and 9 bases at J, with 10 bases in the middle. Germline CDR1 and CDR2: MDHEN and SYDVKM. Written as DNA, the CDR3 is TGTGCCAGCAGTTCAGAAGAATTTTCACCCCTCCACTTT. Its protein is CASSSEEFSPLHF.

This chain uses TRBV14 with TRBJ1-5; D gene uncertain. CDR3 length equals 13 residues. Looked up from germline, CDR1 is SGHDN and CDR2 is FVKESK. The V and J ends lost 4 bases and 9 bases respectively, with 13 bases between them. This CDR3 reads CASSPPDFLPQHF. CDR3 DNA: TGTGCCAGCAGCCCCCCCGACTTTCTGCCCCAGCATTTT.